Sequencing of this TCR beta chain was carried out in a study of cytomegalovirus exposure and HLA in healthy donors. PCR primers comprised 60 Vbeta and 13 Jbeta primers. Assay: immunoSEQ multiplex PCR; the TCRdb copy retains only in-frame clones and omits some. The top ten hold around 1% of the sample, which has some 200,000 clones, roughly 90% seen once. The receptor was isolated from a woman aged 18 to 35 in good health and CMV-seronegative. The sample was PBMCs.

DNA of the CDR3: TGCGCCAGCAGCCTTCTGGGGAGCGGAGCTGGGGCCAACGTCCTGACTTTC. Amino acids: CASSLLGSGAGANVLTF. The chain couples TRBV5-1 to TRBJ2-6; D is perhaps TRBD2 (5 bases). V lost 4 bases, J lost 2 bases, and 16 bases lay in between. The CDR3 has 17 residues. Germline CDR1 SGHRS, CDR2 YFSETQ. Full variable domain (rest looked up from reference TRBV5-1 and TRBJ2-6): KAGVTQTPRYLIKTRGQQVTLSCSPISGHRSVSWYQQTPGQGLQFLFEYFSETQRNKGNFPGRFSGRQFSNSRSEMNVSTLELGDSALYLCASSLLGSGAGANVLTFGAGSRLTVL.